The source of this TCR beta chain is a study of blood T cells in healthy people across ages. Primed by a sample-barcoded 5' primer and a J-beta primer mix, a second PCR proceeded for about 7 to 12 cycles. In TCRdb, the 5' RACE reads were re-called with MiXCR into one record per CDR3 protein. This table has 800,000 to 950,000 distinct CDR3 sequences, just under 30% appearing once. The CDR3 is made up of 12 amino acids. CDR1 is SGHTA, CDR2 FQGNSA, per germline. The germline V and J ends were trimmed by 4 bases and 11 bases, with 12 bases remaining between them. This same sample was also part of a study on T cells of mothers and their children.

The chain combines TRBV7-2 with TRBJ1-5; D not resolved. What was sequenced was blood. This receptor was identified in a woman aged 40 to 50 in good health. CDR3 bases: TGTGCCAGCAGCTCCCTCCGGGAGACCCAGCATTTT. Amino acids: CASSSLRETQHF.